This T cell receptor (beta chain) was sequenced in a study of T-cell reconstitution after alpha-beta-depleted transplantation in children. Notes on the study in general: Expanded clones from the graft, numbering several hundred, reportedly supplied alpha-beta T cells about two months after transplant. T-cell numbers and diversity, one year after transplant, stemmed largely from T cells that were newly produced.

TCRbeta library construction was performed incorporating unique molecular identifiers. MiXCR was run by TCRdb on the PCR reads, yielding one entry per CDR3 protein. The repertoire holds some 830,000 distinct CDR3 sequences, 15% to 20% seen once, with approximately 5% in the top ten. The V and J ends lost 5 bases and 0 bases, in that order; junction bases with no gene match: 9. This CDR3 contains 17 residues. Concerning this clonotype: Its antigen is unidentified.

The chain links TRBV12-3 or TRBV12-4 to TRBJ2-3, with 9 nucleotides matching TRBD2. Sequencing was performed on PBMCs, mostly from graft donor cells, taken 360 days after TCRalphabeta/CD19-depleted stem cell transplant. This receptor was taken from a male patient younger than 18 who had a stem cell transplant for acute lymphoblastic leukemia, so the T cells may come from the graft donor. Here the CDR3 reads CASSNPGLASSTDTQYF. The CDR3 bases are TGTGCCAGCAGTAATCCGGGACTAGCTTCTAGCACAGATACGCAGTATTTT.